The rows below give T cell receptor beta chains drawn from one sample of a study of blood T cell repertoires in COVID-19. Here immunoSEQ multiplex PCR was the method, and the copy in TCRdb shows in-frame clones only, minus some. The sample has 200,000 to 250,000 clones, roughly nine tenths seen once; the top ten hold approximately 3.1%. Sequencing used PBMCs or T cells enriched from blood (not recorded which). The receptors were sampled from a woman aged 45 to 65 in a cohort exposed to, infected with or recovered from COVID-19 (not recorded which). Each CDR3 is given with its conserved first and last residue. The order of the fields is V gene, J gene, clone size, D gene, CDR3 length, CDR3 DNA, CDR3 protein. The D gene is left open where the match is weak. The size field is filled for only some rows; it gives once, few, many or a size class.

V gene: TRBV4-2; J gene: TRBJ2-7; clone size: many; D gene: TRBD1; CDR3 length: 13; CDR3 DNA: TGTGCCAGCAGCCCGAGGACAGGGGACGAGCAGTACTTC; CDR3 protein: CASSPRTGDEQYF
V gene: TRBV11-1; J gene: TRBJ1-3; clone size: .; D gene: .; CDR3 length: 15; CDR3 DNA: TGTGCCAGCAGCTTAACAGACACCTCTGGAAACACCATATATTTT; CDR3 protein: CASSLTDTSGNTIYF
V gene: TRBV19; J gene: TRBJ1-4; clone size: .; D gene: .; CDR3 length: 15; CDR3 DNA: TGTGCCAGTAGTTCAATAGGGGGAACTAATGAAAAACTGTTTTTT; CDR3 protein: CASSSIGGTNEKLFF
V gene: TRBV27; J gene: TRBJ2-7; clone size: few; D gene: TRBD1; CDR3 length: 14; CDR3 DNA: TGTGCCAGCAGCGACAGGGGGTGGGGAGGCGAGCAGTACTTC; CDR3 protein: CASSDRGWGGEQYF
V gene: TRBV4-1; J gene: TRBJ2-3; clone size: .; D gene: .; CDR3 length: 18; CDR3 DNA: TGCGCCAGCAGCCAAGACTCGGGGTCGGGCGGCGGCACAGATACGCAGTATTTT; CDR3 protein: CASSQDSGSGGGTDTQYF
V gene: TRBV4-3; J gene: TRBJ2-4; clone size: .; D gene: TRBD2; CDR3 length: 18; CDR3 DNA: TGCGCCAGCAGCCAAGGTCTAGGACTAGCGGACGCCAAAAACATTCAGTACTTC; CDR3 protein: CASSQGLGLADAKNIQYF
V gene: TRBV24-1; J gene: TRBJ2-1; clone size: .; D gene: TRBD2; CDR3 length: 19; CDR3 DNA: TGTGCCACCAGTGATTTTGACTTGACTAGCGGCAGCTCCTACAATGAGCAGTTCTTC; CDR3 protein: CATSDFDLTSGSSYNEQFF
V gene: TRBV9; J gene: TRBJ2-6; clone size: .; D gene: .; CDR3 length: 16; CDR3 DNA: TGTGCCAGCAGCGTAAGCGCAACCTCTGGGGCCAACGTCCTGACTTTC; CDR3 protein: CASSVSATSGANVLTF
V gene: TRBV6-5; J gene: TRBJ2-7; clone size: .; D gene: .; CDR3 length: 12; CDR3 DNA: TGTGCCAGCAGTCCAGGGTATTTCGAGCAGTACTTC; CDR3 protein: CASSPGYFEQYF
V gene: TRBV2; J gene: TRBJ2-5; clone size: .; D gene: TRBD2; CDR3 length: 16; CDR3 DNA: TGTGCCAGCAGACCAACCTATAGCGGGGTACAAGAGACCCAGTACTTC; CDR3 protein: CASRPTYSGVQETQYF
V gene: TRBV5-4; J gene: TRBJ1-2; clone size: once; D gene: .; CDR3 length: 15; CDR3 DNA: TGTGCCAGCAGCTTGGCCAAAGGGGGAACTCTTGGCTACACCTTC; CDR3 protein: CASSLAKGGTLGYTF
V gene: TRBV4-2; J gene: TRBJ1-2; clone size: .; D gene: TRBD1; CDR3 length: 16; CDR3 DNA: TGTGCCAGCAGCAACGAGGGACAGGGAGGTTTCTATGGCTACACCTTC; CDR3 protein: CASSNEGQGGFYGYTF
V gene: TRBV19; J gene: TRBJ1-1; clone size: .; D gene: .; CDR3 length: 14; CDR3 DNA: TGTGCCAGTAGTACGCTACCCATGAACACTGAAGCTTTCTTT; CDR3 protein: CASSTLPMNTEAFF
V gene: TRBV10-2; J gene: TRBJ2-3; clone size: .; D gene: TRBD1; CDR3 length: 19; CDR3 DNA: TGCGCCAGCAGTGTAGAGACAGGGGGCTTTTCAAAGAGCACAGATACGCAGTATTTT; CDR3 protein: CASSVETGGFSKSTDTQYF
V gene: TRBV27; J gene: TRBJ2-5; clone size: .; D gene: .; CDR3 length: 13; CDR3 DNA: TGTGCCAGCAGTTTTTTTACAGGAGAGACCCAGTACTTC; CDR3 protein: CASSFFTGETQYF
V gene: TRBV30; J gene: TRBJ1-1; clone size: .; D gene: .; CDR3 length: 13; CDR3 DNA: TGTGCCTGGAAGCGTGGAGGGAAGGTGCGAGCTTTCTTT; CDR3 protein: CAWKRGGKVRAFF
V gene: TRBV27; J gene: TRBJ1-2; clone size: few; D gene: TRBD1; CDR3 length: 14; CDR3 DNA: TGTGCCAGCAGTTTTCTCCAGGGGGACTATGGCTACACCTTC; CDR3 protein: CASSFLQGDYGYTF
V gene: TRBV5-1; J gene: TRBJ1-1; clone size: .; D gene: .; CDR3 length: 16; CDR3 DNA: TGCGCCAGCAGCTTTGGATCGACAGGCATGAACACTGAAGCTTTCTTT; CDR3 protein: CASSFGSTGMNTEAFF
V gene: TRBV6-4; J gene: TRBJ1-5; clone size: few; D gene: .; CDR3 length: 12; CDR3 DNA: TGTGCCAGGACAGGTAGCAATCAGCCCCAGCATTTT; CDR3 protein: CARTGSNQPQHF
V gene: TRBV5-1; J gene: TRBJ2-2; clone size: few; D gene: .; CDR3 length: 13; CDR3 DNA: TGCGCCAGCAGCCGACAGGACACCGGGGAGCTGTTTTTT; CDR3 protein: CASSRQDTGELFF
V gene: TRBV4-1; J gene: TRBJ1-5; clone size: .; D gene: TRBD1; CDR3 length: 15; CDR3 DNA: TGCGCCAGCAGCCAAGACAGGGGGAGCAATCAGCCCCAGCATTTT; CDR3 protein: CASSQDRGSNQPQHF
V gene: TRBV6-5; J gene: TRBJ2-4; clone size: .; D gene: TRBD2; CDR3 length: 15; CDR3 DNA: TGTGCCAGCAGTTATACGTCATCGGGGGGAAACATTCAGTACTTC; CDR3 protein: CASSYTSSGGNIQYF
V gene: TRBV30; J gene: TRBJ2-3; clone size: .; D gene: .; CDR3 length: 12; CDR3 DNA: TGTGCCTGGGGGAATCAGGCAGGTACGCAGTATTTT; CDR3 protein: CAWGNQAGTQYF
V gene: TRBV5-1; J gene: TRBJ2-1; clone size: .; D gene: .; CDR3 length: 14; CDR3 DNA: TGCGCCAGCAGCTTAGTAGGGCCAGGACAAGAGCAGTTCTTC; CDR3 protein: CASSLVGPGQEQFF
V gene: TRBV29-1; J gene: TRBJ2-1; clone size: .; D gene: TRBD2; CDR3 length: 16; CDR3 DNA: TGCAGCGTGCTAACCCTAGCGGGGGGCTCCTACAATGAGCAGTTCTTC; CDR3 protein: CSVLTLAGGSYNEQFF
V gene: TRBV4-1; J gene: TRBJ2-2; clone size: .; D gene: TRBD2; CDR3 length: 17; CDR3 DNA: TGCGCCAGCAGCCAACTAGCGGGGAGAATAAACACCGGGGAGCTGTTTTTT; CDR3 protein: CASSQLAGRINTGELFF
V gene: TRBV5-1; J gene: TRBJ1-3; clone size: few; D gene: .; CDR3 length: 15; CDR3 DNA: TGCGCCAGCAGCTTAGACCGCGGCCGGGGAAACACCATATATTTT; CDR3 protein: CASSLDRGRGNTIYF
V gene: TRBV28; J gene: TRBJ2-5; clone size: .; D gene: .; CDR3 length: 13; CDR3 DNA: TGTGCCAGCACCGTGACAAACCAAGAGACCCAGTACTTC; CDR3 protein: CASTVTNQETQYF
V gene: TRBV5-1; J gene: TRBJ2-7; clone size: .; D gene: TRBD2; CDR3 length: 15; CDR3 DNA: TGCGCCAGCAGCTTGCCACTAGCGGATAACTACGAGCAGTACTTC; CDR3 protein: CASSLPLADNYEQYF
V gene: TRBV13; J gene: TRBJ2-7; clone size: .; D gene: TRBD2; CDR3 length: 14; CDR3 DNA: TGTGCCAGCAGCTCCTGGCTAGCGGGGGGCGAGCAGTACTTC; CDR3 protein: CASSSWLAGGEQYF
V gene: TRBV10-3; J gene: TRBJ1-1; clone size: .; D gene: .; CDR3 length: 14; CDR3 DNA: TGTGCCATCAGTGAGGGACAAGTGAACACTGAAGCTTTCTTT; CDR3 protein: CAISEGQVNTEAFF
V gene: TRBV4-1; J gene: TRBJ1-6; clone size: .; D gene: TRBD1; CDR3 length: 16; CDR3 DNA: TGCGCCAGCAGCCAACCTCCGGGACAGGGGGAATCACCCCTCCACTTT; CDR3 protein: CASSQPPGQGESPLHF
V gene: TRBV12-5; J gene: TRBJ2-2; clone size: few; D gene: TRBD1; CDR3 length: 16; CDR3 DNA: TGTGCTAGTGGTTTGGGACAGGGTATTAACACCGGGGAGCTGTTTTTT; CDR3 protein: CASGLGQGINTGELFF
V gene: TRBV2; J gene: TRBJ2-7; clone size: .; D gene: TRBD1; CDR3 length: 14; CDR3 DNA: TGTGCCAGTAACGACAGGGGATCCCCCTACGAGCAGTACTTC; CDR3 protein: CASNDRGSPYEQYF
V gene: TRBV7-3; J gene: TRBJ2-1; clone size: .; D gene: .; CDR3 length: 13; CDR3 DNA: TGTGCCAGCAGCTTAAGGGCGGACAGTGAGCAGTTCTTC; CDR3 protein: CASSLRADSEQFF
V gene: TRBV7-2; J gene: TRBJ2-5; clone size: .; D gene: .; CDR3 length: 15; CDR3 DNA: TGTGCCAGCAGCTTCACTCGTGGACTCTTAGAGACCCAGTACTTC; CDR3 protein: CASSFTRGLLETQYF
V gene: TRBV15; J gene: TRBJ1-1; clone size: .; D gene: TRBD1; CDR3 length: 14; CDR3 DNA: TGTGCCACCAGCAGACAGGGGGCTTGGGCTGAAGCTTTCTTT; CDR3 protein: CATSRQGAWAEAFF
V gene: TRBV5-1; J gene: TRBJ2-3; clone size: once; D gene: TRBD1; CDR3 length: 18; CDR3 DNA: TGCGCCAGCAGCCGACAGGGGGCGCCGAAATCTAGCACAGATACGCAGTATTTT; CDR3 protein: CASSRQGAPKSSTDTQYF
V gene: TRBV5-4; J gene: TRBJ2-1; clone size: .; D gene: TRBD2; CDR3 length: 15; CDR3 DNA: TGTGCCAGCAGCCCCCCTAGCGGGGGTTTCAATGAGCAGTTCTTC; CDR3 protein: CASSPPSGGFNEQFF
V gene: TRBV5-1; J gene: TRBJ2-5; clone size: .; D gene: TRBD2; CDR3 length: 15; CDR3 DNA: TGCGCCAGCAGTGGACTAGCGGGGGCTATGGAGACCCAGTACTTC; CDR3 protein: CASSGLAGAMETQYF
V gene: TRBV4-3; J gene: TRBJ2-2; clone size: .; D gene: TRBD2; CDR3 length: 17; CDR3 DNA: TGCGCCAGCAGCCACCTAAGCGGGGGCCGTAAAGGCGGGGAGCTGTTTTTT; CDR3 protein: CASSHLSGGRKGGELFF
V gene: TRBV11-2; J gene: TRBJ2-3; clone size: once; D gene: .; CDR3 length: 13; CDR3 DNA: TGTGCCAGCAGCGTCGGAGCTTCGGATACGCAGTATTTT; CDR3 protein: CASSVGASDTQYF
V gene: TRBV7-8; J gene: TRBJ1-1; clone size: .; D gene: .; CDR3 length: 12; CDR3 DNA: TGTGCCAGCAGCTTTGTAAACACTGAAGCTTTCTTT; CDR3 protein: CASSFVNTEAFF